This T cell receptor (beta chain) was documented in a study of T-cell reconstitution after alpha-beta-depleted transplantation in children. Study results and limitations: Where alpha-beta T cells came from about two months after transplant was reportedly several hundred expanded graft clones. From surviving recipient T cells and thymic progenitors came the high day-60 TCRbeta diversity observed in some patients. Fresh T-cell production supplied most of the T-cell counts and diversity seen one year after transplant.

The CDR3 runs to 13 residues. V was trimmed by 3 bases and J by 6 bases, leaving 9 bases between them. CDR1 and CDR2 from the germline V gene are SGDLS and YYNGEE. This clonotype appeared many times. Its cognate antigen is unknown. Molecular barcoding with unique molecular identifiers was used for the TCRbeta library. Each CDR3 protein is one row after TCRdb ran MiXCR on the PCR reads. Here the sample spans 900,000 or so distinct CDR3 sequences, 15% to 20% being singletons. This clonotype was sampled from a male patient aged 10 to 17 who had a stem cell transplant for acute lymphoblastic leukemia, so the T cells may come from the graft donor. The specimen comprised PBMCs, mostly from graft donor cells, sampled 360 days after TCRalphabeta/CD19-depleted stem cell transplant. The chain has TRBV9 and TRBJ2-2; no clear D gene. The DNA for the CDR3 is TGTGCCAGCAGCGGACCTGGTCCCGGGGAGCTGTTTTTT. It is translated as CASSGPGPGELFF.